This T cell receptor (beta chain) was documented in a study of early T cells in non-severe SARS-CoV-2 infection. Germline CDR1 and CDR2: SGHVS and FNYEAQ. There are 13 residues in the CDR3. The V end was cut by 3 bases, the J end by 7 bases, with 10 bases between. Study results and limitations: VDJdb matching skewed toward anti-spike CD8 responses, missing private and CD4 specificities.

This clonotype was counted ten times or more. The antigen remains undetermined. Individual cDNA molecules received unique molecular identifiers during library preparation. TCRdb passed the 5' RACE reads through MiXCR, listing each CDR3 protein once. This table has about 48,000 distinct CDR3 sequences, around 6% appearing once. The chain has TRBV7-6 and TRBJ1-5; TRBD1 is a possible D gene (6 bases). The sequence came from an adult who was a healthcare worker with PCR-confirmed SARS-CoV-2 infection or an uninfected control (not recorded which). The sample was whole blood. The CDR3 here is CASSLGAGQPQHF. The DNA of the CDR3 is TGTGCCAGCAGCTTGGGGGCAGGCCAGCCCCAGCATTTT.